This T cell receptor (beta chain) was identified in a study of blood T cells in healthy people across ages. The V segment lost 4 bases and the J segment 6 bases; nucleotides outside the gene matches: 8. CDR1 and CDR2 from the germline V gene are SEHNR and FQNEAQ (reference sequence). This CDR3 region has 17 residues. The use of a sample-barcoded 5' primer and a J-beta primer mix characterized a second PCR of about 7 to 12 cycles. Each CDR3 protein gets one entry after TCRdb re-called the 5' RACE reads with MiXCR. The data hold around 2 million distinct CDR3 sequences, with about two fifths observed a single time.

The sequence was collected from a human donor in good health. The gene calls are TRBV7-9 and TRBJ2-1; 14 bases match TRBD2. Sequenced material: blood. This CDR3 is CASSSEQGLAGGNEQFF. As DNA, the CDR3 is TGTGCCAGCAGCTCCGAGCAAGGACTAGCGGGGGGCAATGAGCAGTTCTTC.